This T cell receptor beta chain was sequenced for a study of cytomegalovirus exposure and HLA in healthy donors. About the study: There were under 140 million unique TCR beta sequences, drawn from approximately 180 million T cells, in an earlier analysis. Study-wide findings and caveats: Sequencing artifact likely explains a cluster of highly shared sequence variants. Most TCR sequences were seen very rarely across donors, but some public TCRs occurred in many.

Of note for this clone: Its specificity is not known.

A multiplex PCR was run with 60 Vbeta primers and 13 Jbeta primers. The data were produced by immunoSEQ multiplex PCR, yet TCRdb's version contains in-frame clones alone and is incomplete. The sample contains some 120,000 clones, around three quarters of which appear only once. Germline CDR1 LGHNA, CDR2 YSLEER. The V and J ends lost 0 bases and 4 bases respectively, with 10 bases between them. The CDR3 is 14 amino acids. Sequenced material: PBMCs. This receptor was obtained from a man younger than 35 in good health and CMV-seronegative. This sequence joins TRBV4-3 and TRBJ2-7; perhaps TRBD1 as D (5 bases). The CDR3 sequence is CASSQENRRYEQYF. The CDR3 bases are TGCGCCAGCAGCCAAGAAAACAGGAGATACGAGCAGTACTTC.